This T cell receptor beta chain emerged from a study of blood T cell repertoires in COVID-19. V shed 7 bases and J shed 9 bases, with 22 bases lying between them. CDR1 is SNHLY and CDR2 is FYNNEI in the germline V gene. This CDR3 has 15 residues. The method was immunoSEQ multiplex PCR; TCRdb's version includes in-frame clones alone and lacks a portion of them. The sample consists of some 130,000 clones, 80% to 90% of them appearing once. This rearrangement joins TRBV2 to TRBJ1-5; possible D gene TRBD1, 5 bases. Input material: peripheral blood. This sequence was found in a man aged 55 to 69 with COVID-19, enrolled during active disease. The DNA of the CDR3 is TGTGCCAGCAAGGAAACTGTGGGGGGGGAATGGCCCCAGCATTTT. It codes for CASKETVGGEWPQHF.